Listed below are T cell receptor beta chains from one sample, sequenced in a study of T-cell memory formation after mild COVID-19. TCRdb reanalysed the 5' RACE reads using MiXCR and keeps one entry per CDR3 protein. The repertoire has about 420,000 distinct CDR3 sequences, roughly a quarter of them found once; the top ten carry around 12%. Sequenced material: PBMCs or a T cell subset sorted from them (not recorded which). These receptors all come from an adult woman who had mild COVID-19 (a few samples of this study predate the infection). Cell type and time point are not known. The CDR3 runs from the conserved cysteine through the conserved F or W. A D gene is named only where the DNA matches it firmly. Expanded clones get a size class; other rows say once, few or many, or leave the size out.

V gene: TRBV6-5
D gene: -
clone size: few
J gene: TRBJ1-1
CDR3 protein: CASSTPLQGLGTEAFF
CDR3 DNA: TGTGCCAGCAGTACCCCTCTCCAGGGCTTGGGGACTGAAGCTTTCTTT

V gene: TRBV9
D gene: TRBD2
clone size: -
J gene: TRBJ2-3
CDR3 protein: CASSVGGGDTQYF
CDR3 DNA: TGTGCCAGCAGCGTAGGCGGGGGGGATACGCAGTATTTT

V gene: TRBV6-5
D gene: -
clone size: -
J gene: TRBJ2-3
CDR3 protein: CASTVGVGGTDTQYF
CDR3 DNA: TGTGCCAGCACCGTCGGGGTGGGGGGCACAGATACGCAGTATTTT

V gene: TRBV7-4
D gene: -
clone size: few
J gene: TRBJ2-1
CDR3 protein: CASSRRNEQFF
CDR3 DNA: TGTGCCAGCAGCCGCCGTAATGAGCAGTTCTTC

V gene: TRBV5-1
D gene: TRBD2
clone size: many
J gene: TRBJ2-3
CDR3 protein: CASSSSGTRDTQYF
CDR3 DNA: TGCGCCAGCAGCTCCTCCGGGACTAGAGATACGCAGTATTTT

V gene: TRBV30
D gene: -
clone size: few
J gene: TRBJ2-3
CDR3 protein: CAWSGSTTTDTQYF
CDR3 DNA: TGTGCCTGGAGTGGATCCACTACAACAGATACGCAGTATTTT

V gene: TRBV9
D gene: -
clone size: once
J gene: TRBJ1-1
CDR3 protein: CASSALQTGVNTEAFF
CDR3 DNA: TGTGCCAGCAGCGCTCTCCAGACGGGGGTGAACACTGAAGCTTTCTTT

V gene: TRBV6-5
D gene: -
clone size: -
J gene: TRBJ2-7
CDR3 protein: CASSDGDNAYEQYF
CDR3 DNA: TGTGCCAGCAGTGATGGGGACAACGCCTACGAGCAGTACTTC

V gene: TRBV12-3/TRBV12-4
D gene: -
clone size: few
J gene: TRBJ1-1
CDR3 protein: CASSLLQGFTEAFF
CDR3 DNA: TGTGCCAGCAGTTTGTTACAAGGGTTCACTGAAGCTTTCTTT

V gene: TRBV12-3/TRBV12-4
D gene: -
clone size: -
J gene: TRBJ1-2
CDR3 protein: CASTAFSYGYTF
CDR3 DNA: TGTGCCAGCACCGCGTTCAGCTATGGCTACACCTTC

V gene: TRBV5-1
D gene: TRBD1
clone size: few
J gene: TRBJ2-1
CDR3 protein: CASSGGQGPYSYNEQFF
CDR3 DNA: TGCGCCAGCAGTGGAGGACAGGGGCCTTATTCCTACAATGAGCAGTTCTTC

V gene: TRBV7-2
D gene: -
clone size: few
J gene: TRBJ2-7
CDR3 protein: CASSGTSLVYEQYF
CDR3 DNA: TGTGCCAGCAGCGGTACCTCCTTAGTCTACGAGCAGTACTTC

V gene: TRBV12-3/TRBV12-4
D gene: -
clone size: -
J gene: TRBJ1-2
CDR3 protein: CASSWGGGIVYGYTF
CDR3 DNA: TGTGCCAGCAGTTGGGGAGGGGGGATAGTATATGGCTACACCTTC

V gene: TRBV18
D gene: TRBD1
clone size: few
J gene: TRBJ2-5
CDR3 protein: CASSPYGQAGETQYF
CDR3 DNA: TGTGCCAGCTCACCATATGGACAGGCCGGAGAGACCCAGTACTTC

V gene: TRBV9
D gene: TRBD2
clone size: -
J gene: TRBJ2-2
CDR3 protein: CASSPTTSGTNTGELFF
CDR3 DNA: TGTGCCAGCAGTCCTACTACTAGCGGGACGAACACCGGGGAGCTGTTTTTT

V gene: TRBV5-6
D gene: TRBD1
clone size: few
J gene: TRBJ1-3
CDR3 protein: CASSLRGLAGNTIYF
CDR3 DNA: TGTGCCAGCAGCTTAAGGGGGCTAGCGGGAAACACCATATATTTT

V gene: TRBV6-6
D gene: TRBD2
clone size: few
J gene: TRBJ2-7
CDR3 protein: CASKGGGEQYF
CDR3 DNA: TGTGCCAGCAAGGGCGGGGGCGAGCAGTACTTC

V gene: TRBV19
D gene: -
clone size: few
J gene: TRBJ1-1
CDR3 protein: CASSIGVSNTEAFF
CDR3 DNA: TGTGCCAGTAGTATAGGGGTCTCGAACACTGAAGCTTTCTTT

V gene: TRBV25-1
D gene: TRBD2
clone size: few
J gene: TRBJ2-1
CDR3 protein: CASNRGGSYNEQFF
CDR3 DNA: TGTGCCAGCAATCGCGGGGGCTCCTACAATGAGCAGTTCTTC

V gene: TRBV2
D gene: -
clone size: few
J gene: TRBJ2-3
CDR3 protein: CASSELASNTQYF
CDR3 DNA: TGTGCCAGCAGTGAATTGGCTAGCAATACGCAGTATTTT

V gene: TRBV11-2
D gene: -
clone size: -
J gene: TRBJ2-4
CDR3 protein: CASSSASRNGLKNIQYF
CDR3 DNA: TGTGCCAGCAGCTCCGCCTCCCGAAATGGTTTGAAAAACATTCAGTACTTC

V gene: TRBV4-3
D gene: -
clone size: many
J gene: TRBJ1-1
CDR3 protein: CASSQEGLTSGSEAFF
CDR3 DNA: TGCGCCAGCAGCCAAGAAGGACTGACCTCCGGTTCTGAAGCTTTCTTT

V gene: TRBV27
D gene: -
clone size: -
J gene: TRBJ1-2
CDR3 protein: CASSIRRGNGYTF
CDR3 DNA: TGTGCCAGCAGCATCCGGAGGGGGAATGGCTACACCTTC

V gene: TRBV12-3/TRBV12-4
D gene: -
clone size: few
J gene: TRBJ2-3
CDR3 protein: CASRAPDSPGDTQYF
CDR3 DNA: TGTGCCAGCAGGGCCCCGGACAGTCCCGGAGATACGCAGTATTTT

V gene: TRBV30
D gene: -
clone size: -
J gene: TRBJ2-2
CDR3 protein: CAWTDSLNTGELFF
CDR3 DNA: TGTGCCTGGACGGACAGCCTTAACACCGGGGAGCTGTTTTTT

V gene: TRBV19
D gene: -
clone size: -
J gene: TRBJ1-5
CDR3 protein: CASSMATQGPNQPQHF
CDR3 DNA: TGTGCCAGTAGTATGGCCACACAGGGCCCCAATCAGCCCCAGCATTTT

V gene: TRBV12-3/TRBV12-4
D gene: -
clone size: -
J gene: TRBJ1-2
CDR3 protein: CASSLASLGSYGYTF
CDR3 DNA: TGTGCCAGCAGTTTAGCCTCCCTGGGCTCATATGGCTACACCTTC

V gene: TRBV5-6
D gene: -
clone size: few
J gene: TRBJ2-7
CDR3 protein: CASSLVGPYYEQYF
CDR3 DNA: TGTGCCAGCAGCTTGGTAGGACCCTACTACGAGCAGTACTTC

V gene: TRBV7-9
D gene: -
clone size: -
J gene: TRBJ2-3
CDR3 protein: CASSFNRASTDTQYF
CDR3 DNA: TGTGCCAGCAGCTTTAATAGAGCTTCCACAGATACGCAGTATTTT

V gene: TRBV7-2
D gene: -
clone size: -
J gene: TRBJ1-1
CDR3 protein: CASSSRGGPHEAFF
CDR3 DNA: TGTGCCAGCAGCTCTAGGGGGGGGCCTCATGAAGCTTTCTTT

V gene: TRBV29-1
D gene: TRBD2
clone size: -
J gene: TRBJ2-5
CDR3 protein: CSVAPYVASGRYQETQYF
CDR3 DNA: TGCAGCGTTGCCCCATACGTGGCTAGCGGGAGGTACCAAGAGACCCAGTACTTC

V gene: TRBV4-1
D gene: TRBD1
clone size: -
J gene: TRBJ1-1
CDR3 protein: CASSLTTGLNTEAFF
CDR3 DNA: TGCGCCAGCAGCCTCACGACAGGGCTGAACACTGAAGCTTTCTTT

V gene: TRBV7-9
D gene: -
clone size: few
J gene: TRBJ2-7
CDR3 protein: CASSLTNRDWEQYF
CDR3 DNA: TGTGCCAGCAGCTTAACGAACAGGGATTGGGAGCAGTACTTC

V gene: TRBV20-1
D gene: -
clone size: few
J gene: TRBJ2-7
CDR3 protein: CSAIDGYSYEQYF
CDR3 DNA: TGCAGTGCTATTGACGGATACTCATACGAGCAGTACTTC

V gene: TRBV10-3
D gene: TRBD1
clone size: many
J gene: TRBJ1-1
CDR3 protein: CAISDSDRGNTEAFF
CDR3 DNA: TGTGCCATCAGTGACTCAGACAGGGGAAACACTGAAGCTTTCTTT